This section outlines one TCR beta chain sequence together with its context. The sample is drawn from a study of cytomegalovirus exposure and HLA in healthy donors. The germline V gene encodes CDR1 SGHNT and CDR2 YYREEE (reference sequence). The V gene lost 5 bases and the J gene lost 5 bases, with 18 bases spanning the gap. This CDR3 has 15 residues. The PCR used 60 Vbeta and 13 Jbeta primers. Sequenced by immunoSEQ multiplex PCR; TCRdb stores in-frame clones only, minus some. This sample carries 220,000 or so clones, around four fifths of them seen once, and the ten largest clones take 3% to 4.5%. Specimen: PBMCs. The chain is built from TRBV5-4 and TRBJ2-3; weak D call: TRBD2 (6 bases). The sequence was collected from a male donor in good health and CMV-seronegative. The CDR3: CASRVGGKSRDTQYF. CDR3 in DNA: TGTGCCAGCAGGGTAGGCGGGAAATCTCGAGATACGCAGTATTTT.